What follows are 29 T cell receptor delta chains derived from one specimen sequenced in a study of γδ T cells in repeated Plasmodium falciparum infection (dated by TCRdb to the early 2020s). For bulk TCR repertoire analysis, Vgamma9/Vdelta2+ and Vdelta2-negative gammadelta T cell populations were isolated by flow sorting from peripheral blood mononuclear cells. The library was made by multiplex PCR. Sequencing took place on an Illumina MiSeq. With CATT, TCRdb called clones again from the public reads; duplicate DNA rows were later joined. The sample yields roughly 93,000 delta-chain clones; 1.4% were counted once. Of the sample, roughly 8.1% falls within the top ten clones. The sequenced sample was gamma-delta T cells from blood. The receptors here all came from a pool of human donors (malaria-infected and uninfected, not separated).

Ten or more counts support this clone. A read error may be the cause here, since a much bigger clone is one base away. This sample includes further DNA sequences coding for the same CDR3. The CDR3 spells CAMRGIFLSTELMGDPYTDKLIF. In nucleotides, the CDR3 is TGTGCAATGAGAGGGATATTCCTCTCCACGGAGCTAATGGGGGACCCGTACACCGATAAACTCATCTTT. The chain joins TRAV14/DV4 to TRDJ1, with TRDD3 matching over 7 bases. The CDR3 extends over 23 amino acids. CDR1 TSDPSYG and CDR2 QGSYDQQN come from the germline V gene (reference sequence). J gave up 0 bases and V 4 bases, and 29 bases lay outside the gene matches.

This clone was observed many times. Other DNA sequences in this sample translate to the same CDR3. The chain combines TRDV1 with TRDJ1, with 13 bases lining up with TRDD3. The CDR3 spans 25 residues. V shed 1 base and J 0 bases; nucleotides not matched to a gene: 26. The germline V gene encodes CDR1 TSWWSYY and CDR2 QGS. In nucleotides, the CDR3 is TGTGCTCTTGGGGAACCCCACAGGCTTCCTGTACGTACTGGGGGATACGCCGGGTACACCGATAAACTCATCTTT. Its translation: CALGEPHRLPVRTGGYAGYTDKLIF.

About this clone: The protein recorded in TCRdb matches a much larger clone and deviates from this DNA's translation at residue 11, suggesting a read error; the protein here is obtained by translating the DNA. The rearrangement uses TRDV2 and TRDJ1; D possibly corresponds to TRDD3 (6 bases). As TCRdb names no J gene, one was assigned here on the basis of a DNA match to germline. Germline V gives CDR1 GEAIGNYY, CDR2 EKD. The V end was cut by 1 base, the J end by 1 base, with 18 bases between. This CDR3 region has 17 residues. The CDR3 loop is CACDTLGVGARTDKLIF. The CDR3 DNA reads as TGTGCCTGTGACACGCTCGGGGTGGGGGCCCGCACCGATAAACTCATCTTT.

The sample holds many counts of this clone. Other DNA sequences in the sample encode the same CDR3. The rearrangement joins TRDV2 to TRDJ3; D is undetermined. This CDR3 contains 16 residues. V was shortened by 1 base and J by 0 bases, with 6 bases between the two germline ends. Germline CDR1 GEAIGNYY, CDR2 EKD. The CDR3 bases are TGTGCCTGTGACACAACCAGCTCCTGGGACACCCGACAGATGTTTTTC. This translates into CACDTTSSWDTRQMFF.

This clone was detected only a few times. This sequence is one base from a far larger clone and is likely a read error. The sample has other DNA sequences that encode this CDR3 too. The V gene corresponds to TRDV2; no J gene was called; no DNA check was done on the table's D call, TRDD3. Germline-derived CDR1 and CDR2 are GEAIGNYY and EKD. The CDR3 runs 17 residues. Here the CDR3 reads CACDTRTRSGGTDKLIF. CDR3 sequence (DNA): TGTGCCTGTGACACCAGAACCCGATCGGGGGGAACCGATAAGCTCATCTTT.

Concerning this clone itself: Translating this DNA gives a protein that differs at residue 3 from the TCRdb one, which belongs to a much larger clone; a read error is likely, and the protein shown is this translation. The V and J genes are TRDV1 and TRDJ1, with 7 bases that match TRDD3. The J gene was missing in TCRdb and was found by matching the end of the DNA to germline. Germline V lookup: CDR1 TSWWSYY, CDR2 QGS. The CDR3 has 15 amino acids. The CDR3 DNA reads TGTGCTCCTGGGGATAACTACGGGGAAACCGATAAACTCATCTTT. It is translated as CAPGDNYGETDKLIF.

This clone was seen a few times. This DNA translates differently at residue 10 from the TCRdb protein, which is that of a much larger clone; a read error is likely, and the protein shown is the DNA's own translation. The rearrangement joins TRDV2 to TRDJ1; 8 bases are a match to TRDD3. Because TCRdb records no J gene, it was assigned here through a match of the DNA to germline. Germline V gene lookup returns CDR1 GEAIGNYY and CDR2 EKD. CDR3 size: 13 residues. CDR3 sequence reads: CACDRGYTDELIF. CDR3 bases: TGTGCCTGTGACAGGGGATACACCGATGAACTCATCTTT.

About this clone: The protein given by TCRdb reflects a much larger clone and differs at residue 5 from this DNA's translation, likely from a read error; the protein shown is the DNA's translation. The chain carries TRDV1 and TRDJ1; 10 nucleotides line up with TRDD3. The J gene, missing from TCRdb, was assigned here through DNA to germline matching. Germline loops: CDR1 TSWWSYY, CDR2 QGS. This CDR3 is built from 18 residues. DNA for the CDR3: TGTGCTCTTGGGAAACTTTCAGTCATGGGGGATACAACCGATAAACTCATCTTT. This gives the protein CALGKLSVMGDTTDKLIF.

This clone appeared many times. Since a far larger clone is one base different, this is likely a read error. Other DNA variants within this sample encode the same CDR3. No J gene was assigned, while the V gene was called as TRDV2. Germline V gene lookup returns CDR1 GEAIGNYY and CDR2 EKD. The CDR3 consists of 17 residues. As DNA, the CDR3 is TGTGCCTGTGACACCGTCGATAAAGGTACACACACCGATAAGCTCATCTTT. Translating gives CACDTVDKGTHTDKLIF.

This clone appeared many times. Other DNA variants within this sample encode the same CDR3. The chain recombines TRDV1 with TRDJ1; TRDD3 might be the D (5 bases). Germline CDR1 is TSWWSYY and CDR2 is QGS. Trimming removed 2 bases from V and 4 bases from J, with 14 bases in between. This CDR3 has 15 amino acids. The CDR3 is CALGEFISLGDKLIF. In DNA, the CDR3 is TGTGCTCTTGGGGAATTCATCAGTCTGGGCGATAAACTCATCTTT.

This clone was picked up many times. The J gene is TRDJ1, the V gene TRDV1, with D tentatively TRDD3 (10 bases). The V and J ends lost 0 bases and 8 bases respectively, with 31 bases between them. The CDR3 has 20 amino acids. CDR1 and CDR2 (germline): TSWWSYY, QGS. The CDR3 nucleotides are TGTGCTCTTGGGGAACTGACTGGGCCTTCCTACGGTCTGGGGGATATCAAACTCATCTTT. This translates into CALGELTGPSYGLGDIKLIF.

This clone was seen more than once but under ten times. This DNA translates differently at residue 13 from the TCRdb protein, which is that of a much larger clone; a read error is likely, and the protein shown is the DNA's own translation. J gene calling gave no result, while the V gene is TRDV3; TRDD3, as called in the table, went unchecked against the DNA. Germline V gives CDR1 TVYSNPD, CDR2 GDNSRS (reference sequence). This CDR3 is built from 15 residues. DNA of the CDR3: TGTGCCTTTTACACGGACTGGAATGGCACCGATAAACACATCTTT. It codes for CAFYTDWNGTDKHIF.

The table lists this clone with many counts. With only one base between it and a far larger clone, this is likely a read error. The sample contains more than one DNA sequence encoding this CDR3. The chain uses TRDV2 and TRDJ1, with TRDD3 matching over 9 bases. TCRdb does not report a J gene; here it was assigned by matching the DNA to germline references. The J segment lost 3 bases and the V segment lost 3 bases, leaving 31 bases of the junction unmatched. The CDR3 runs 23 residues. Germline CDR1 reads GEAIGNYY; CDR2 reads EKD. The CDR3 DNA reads TGTGCCTGTGACCCACGGATACTACTTCCTCCTTGTACCGGGGGATACATCGCCGATAAACTCATCTTT. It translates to CACDPRILLPPCTGGYIADKLIF.

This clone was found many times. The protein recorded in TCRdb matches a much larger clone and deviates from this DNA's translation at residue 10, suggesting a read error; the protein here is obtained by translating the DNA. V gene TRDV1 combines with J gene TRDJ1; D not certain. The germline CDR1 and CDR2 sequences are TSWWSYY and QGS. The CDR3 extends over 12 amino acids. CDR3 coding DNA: TGTGCTCTTGGGGATCGCCGGTGTAAACCCATCTTT. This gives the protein CALGDRRCKPIF.

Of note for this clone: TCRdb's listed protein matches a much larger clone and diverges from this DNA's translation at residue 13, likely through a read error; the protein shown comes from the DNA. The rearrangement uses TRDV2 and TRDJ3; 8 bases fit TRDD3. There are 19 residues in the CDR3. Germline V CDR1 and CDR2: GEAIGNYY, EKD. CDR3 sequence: CACDSSTGGPSWYTRQMFF. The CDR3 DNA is TGTGCCTGTGACTCCAGTACTGGGGGGCCCTCCTGGTACACCCGACAGATGTTTTTC.

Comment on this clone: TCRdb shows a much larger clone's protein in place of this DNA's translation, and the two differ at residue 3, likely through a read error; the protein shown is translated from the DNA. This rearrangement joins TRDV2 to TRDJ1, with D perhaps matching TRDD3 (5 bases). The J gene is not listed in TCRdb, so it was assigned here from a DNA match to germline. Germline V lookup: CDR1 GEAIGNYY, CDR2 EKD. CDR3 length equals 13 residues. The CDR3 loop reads CARDGWGTDKLIF. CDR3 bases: TGTGCCCGTGACGGTTGGGGAACCGATAAACTCATCTTT.

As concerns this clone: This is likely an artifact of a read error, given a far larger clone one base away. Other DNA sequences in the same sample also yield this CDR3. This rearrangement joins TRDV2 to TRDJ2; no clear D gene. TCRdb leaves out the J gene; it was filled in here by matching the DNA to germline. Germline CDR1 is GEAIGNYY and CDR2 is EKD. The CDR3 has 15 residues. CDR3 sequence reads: CACDPRSGPTAQLFF. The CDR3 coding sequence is TGCGCCTGTGACCCTCGGAGCGGTCCGACAGCACAACTCTTCTTT.

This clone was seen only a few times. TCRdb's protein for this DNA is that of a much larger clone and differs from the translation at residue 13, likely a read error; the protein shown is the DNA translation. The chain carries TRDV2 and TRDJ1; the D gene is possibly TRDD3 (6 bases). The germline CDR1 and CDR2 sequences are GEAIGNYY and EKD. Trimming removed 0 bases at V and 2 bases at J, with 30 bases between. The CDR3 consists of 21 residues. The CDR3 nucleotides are TGTGCCTGTGACACCGTAACCCTCTGGGAGATACGCGGAACCCAGACCGATAAACTCATCTTT. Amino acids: CACDTVTLWEIRGTQTDKLIF.

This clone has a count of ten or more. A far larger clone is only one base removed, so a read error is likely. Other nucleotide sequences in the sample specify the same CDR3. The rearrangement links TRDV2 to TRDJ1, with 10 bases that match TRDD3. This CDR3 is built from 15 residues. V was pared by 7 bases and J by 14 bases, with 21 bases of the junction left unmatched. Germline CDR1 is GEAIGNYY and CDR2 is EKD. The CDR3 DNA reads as TGTGCCTGCGACCTTCGGCTTGGGACTGGGGGATGTTTTATCTTT. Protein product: CACDLRLGTGGCFIF.

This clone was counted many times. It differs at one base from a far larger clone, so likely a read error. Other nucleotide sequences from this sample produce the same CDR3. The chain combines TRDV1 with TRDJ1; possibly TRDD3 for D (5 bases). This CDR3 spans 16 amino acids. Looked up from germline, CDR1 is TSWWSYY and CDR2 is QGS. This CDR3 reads CALGEPRIRMPDKLIF. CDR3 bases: TGCGCTCTTGGGGAACCCCGGATCCGTATGCCCGATAAACTCATCTTT.

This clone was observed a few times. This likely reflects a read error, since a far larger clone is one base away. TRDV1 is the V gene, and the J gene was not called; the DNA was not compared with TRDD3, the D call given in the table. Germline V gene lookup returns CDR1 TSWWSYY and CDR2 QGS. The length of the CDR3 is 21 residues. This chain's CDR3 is CALGGPSPPLRPPGDTDKLIF. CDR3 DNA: TGTGCTCTTGGGGGGCCCTCCCCCCCCCTACGCCCCCCGGGGGATACCGATAAGCTCATCTTT.

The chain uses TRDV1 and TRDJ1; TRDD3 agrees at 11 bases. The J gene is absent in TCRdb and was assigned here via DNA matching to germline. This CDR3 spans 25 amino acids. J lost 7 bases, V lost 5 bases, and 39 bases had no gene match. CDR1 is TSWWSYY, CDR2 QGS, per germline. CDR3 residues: CALGSYVGRRALNGYWGIKRGKLIF. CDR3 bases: TGTGCTCTTGGGTCATACGTCGGACGAAGGGCTCTCAACGGGTACTGGGGGATAAAGAGGGGTAAACTCATCTTT.

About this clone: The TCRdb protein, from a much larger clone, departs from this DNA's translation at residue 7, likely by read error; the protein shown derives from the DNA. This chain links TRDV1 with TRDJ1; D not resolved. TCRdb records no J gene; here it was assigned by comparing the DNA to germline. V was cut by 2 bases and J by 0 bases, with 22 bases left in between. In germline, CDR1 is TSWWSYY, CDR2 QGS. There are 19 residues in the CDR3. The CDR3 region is CALGETRGPSGKYTDKLIF. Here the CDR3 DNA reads TGTGCTCTTGGGGAAACGCGGGGTCCCTCAGGGAAGTACACCGATAAACTCATCTTT.

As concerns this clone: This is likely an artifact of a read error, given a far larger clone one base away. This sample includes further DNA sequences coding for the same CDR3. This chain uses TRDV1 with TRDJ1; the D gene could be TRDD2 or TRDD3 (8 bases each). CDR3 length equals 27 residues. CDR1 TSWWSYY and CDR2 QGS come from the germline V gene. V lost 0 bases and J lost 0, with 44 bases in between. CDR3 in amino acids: CALGELKTVLVTSYVWWGITYTDKLIF. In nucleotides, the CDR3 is TGTGCTCTTGGGGAACTAAAGACGGTACTGGTAACTTCCTACGTCTGGTGGGGGATTACCTACACCGATAAACTCATCTTT.

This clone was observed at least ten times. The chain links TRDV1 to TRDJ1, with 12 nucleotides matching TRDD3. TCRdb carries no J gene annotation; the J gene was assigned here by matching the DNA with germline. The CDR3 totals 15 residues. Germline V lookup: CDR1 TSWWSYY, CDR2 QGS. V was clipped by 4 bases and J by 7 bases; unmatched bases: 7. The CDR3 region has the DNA TGTGCTCTTGGGGTTCCTACTGGGGGATACTTTAAACTCATCTTT. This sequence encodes CALGVPTGGYFKLIF.

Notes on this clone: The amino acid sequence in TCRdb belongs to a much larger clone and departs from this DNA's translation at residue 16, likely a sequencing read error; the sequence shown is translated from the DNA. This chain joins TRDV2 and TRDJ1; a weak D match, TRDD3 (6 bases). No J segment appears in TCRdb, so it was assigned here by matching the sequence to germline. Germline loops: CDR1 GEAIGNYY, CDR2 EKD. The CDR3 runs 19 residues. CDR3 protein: CACDTVGLEGGIRADELIF. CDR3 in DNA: TGTGCCTGTGACACCGTCGGCCTCGAGGGTGGGATAAGGGCCGATGAACTCATCTTT.

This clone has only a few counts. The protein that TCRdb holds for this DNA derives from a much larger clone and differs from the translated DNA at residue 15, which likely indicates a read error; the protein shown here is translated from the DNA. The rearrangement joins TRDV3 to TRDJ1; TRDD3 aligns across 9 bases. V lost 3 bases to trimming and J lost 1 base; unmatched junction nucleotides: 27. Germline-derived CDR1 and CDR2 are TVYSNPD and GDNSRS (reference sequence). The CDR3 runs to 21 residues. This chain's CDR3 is CAFPDTLLGDPNHSFTDKLIF. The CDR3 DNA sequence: TGTGCCTTCCCTGATACCCTACTGGGGGACCCAAATCACTCGTTCACCGATAAACTCATCTTT.

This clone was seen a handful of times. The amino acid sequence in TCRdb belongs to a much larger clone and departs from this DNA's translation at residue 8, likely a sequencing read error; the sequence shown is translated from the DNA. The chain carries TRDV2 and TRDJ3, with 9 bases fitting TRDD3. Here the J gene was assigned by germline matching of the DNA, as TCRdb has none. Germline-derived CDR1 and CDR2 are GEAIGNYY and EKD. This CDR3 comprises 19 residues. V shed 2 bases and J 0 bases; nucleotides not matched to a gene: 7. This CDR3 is CACDILGEALSWDTRQMFF. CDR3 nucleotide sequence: TGTGCCTGTGACATACTGGGGGAGGCCCTCTCCTGGGACACCCGACAGATGTTTTTC.

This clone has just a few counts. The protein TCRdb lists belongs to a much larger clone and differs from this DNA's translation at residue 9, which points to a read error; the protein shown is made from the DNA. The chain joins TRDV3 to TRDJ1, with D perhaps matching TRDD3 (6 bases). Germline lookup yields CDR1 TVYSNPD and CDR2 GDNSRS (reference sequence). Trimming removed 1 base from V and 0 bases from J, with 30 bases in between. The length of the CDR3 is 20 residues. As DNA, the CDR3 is TGTGCCTTTATTGGTCCCCGGTACTTGGGGATTTCAAAGTACACCGATAAACTCATCTTT. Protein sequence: CAFIGPRYLGISKYTDKLIF.